The sample holds one count of the clone carrying this T cell receptor beta chain. The CDR3 covers 14 residues. The V end lost 6 bases, the J end lost 6 bases, and 18 bases lay between the germline ends. Looked up from germline, CDR1 is MNHEY and CDR2 is SVGAGI. This entry belongs to a study of shared clonotypes between healthy human individuals. In the naive CD8 group, cells lacked CD45RO and were positively selected for CCR7, so terminally differentiated effector memory CD45RA+ cells were left out. Original methodology: Junction-only sequences without quality scores were provided by ImmunoSEQ, so filtering was different. Libraries were prepared by immunoSEQ multiplex PCR; TCRdb keeps only in-frame clonotypes and omits some of them. The D gene and trimming were derived from the DNA, and the V and J assignments and clone size from that table. The sample contains just over 2,000,000 clones, about 95% of which appear only once.

The TCR was taken from a young man in good health. The chain uses TRBV6-5 and TRBJ2-7, with D possibly being TRBD2 (6 bases). The material sequenced was naive CD8+ T cells sorted from blood. CDR3 loop: CASRPGTSFSEQYF. CDR3 coding DNA: TGTGCCAGCAGACCCGGGACTTCGTTTTCCGAGCAGTACTTC.